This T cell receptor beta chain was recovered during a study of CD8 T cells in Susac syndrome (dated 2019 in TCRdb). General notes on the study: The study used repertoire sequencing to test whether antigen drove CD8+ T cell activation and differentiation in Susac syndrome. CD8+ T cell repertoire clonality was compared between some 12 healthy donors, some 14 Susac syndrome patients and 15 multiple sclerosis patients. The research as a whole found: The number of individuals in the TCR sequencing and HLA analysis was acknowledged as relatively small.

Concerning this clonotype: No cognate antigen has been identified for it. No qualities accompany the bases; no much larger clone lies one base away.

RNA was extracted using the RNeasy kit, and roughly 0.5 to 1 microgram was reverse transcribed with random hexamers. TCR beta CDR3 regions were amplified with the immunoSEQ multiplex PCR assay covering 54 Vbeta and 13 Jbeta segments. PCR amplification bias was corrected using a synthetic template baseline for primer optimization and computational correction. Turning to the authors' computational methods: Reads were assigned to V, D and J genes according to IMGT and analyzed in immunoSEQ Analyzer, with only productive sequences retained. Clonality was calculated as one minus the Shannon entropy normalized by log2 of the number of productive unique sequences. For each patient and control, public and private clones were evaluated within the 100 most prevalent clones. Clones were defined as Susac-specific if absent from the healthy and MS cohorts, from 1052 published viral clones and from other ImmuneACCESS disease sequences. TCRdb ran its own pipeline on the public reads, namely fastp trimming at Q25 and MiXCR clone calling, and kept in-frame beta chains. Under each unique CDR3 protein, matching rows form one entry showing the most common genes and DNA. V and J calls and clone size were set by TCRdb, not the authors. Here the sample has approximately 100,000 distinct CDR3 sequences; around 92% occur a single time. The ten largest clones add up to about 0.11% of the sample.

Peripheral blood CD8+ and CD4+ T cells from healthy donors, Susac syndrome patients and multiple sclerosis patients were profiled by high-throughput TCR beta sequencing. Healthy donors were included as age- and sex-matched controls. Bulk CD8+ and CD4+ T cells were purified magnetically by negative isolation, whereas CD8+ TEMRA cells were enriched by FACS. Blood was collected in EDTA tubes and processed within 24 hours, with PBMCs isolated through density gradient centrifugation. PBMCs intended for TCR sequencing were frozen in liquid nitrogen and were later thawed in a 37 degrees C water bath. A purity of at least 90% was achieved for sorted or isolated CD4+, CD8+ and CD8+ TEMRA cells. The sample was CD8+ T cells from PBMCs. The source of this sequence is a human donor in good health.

CDR3 reads: CATARGGNTIYF. The nucleotide sequence reads as follows: TGTGCCACGGCCCGCGGTGGAAACACCATATATTTT. The chain joins TRBV6-1 to TRBJ1-3; no confident D gene assignment can be made. At the junction V is shortened by 10 bases and J by 3 bases, with 10 bases in between. Counted from cysteine to phenylalanine, this CDR3 has 12 amino acids. The read is trimmed to its CDR3 DNA, 36 bases read in frame from base 1. According to the germline V gene, CDR1 reads MNHNS and CDR2 reads SASEGT.